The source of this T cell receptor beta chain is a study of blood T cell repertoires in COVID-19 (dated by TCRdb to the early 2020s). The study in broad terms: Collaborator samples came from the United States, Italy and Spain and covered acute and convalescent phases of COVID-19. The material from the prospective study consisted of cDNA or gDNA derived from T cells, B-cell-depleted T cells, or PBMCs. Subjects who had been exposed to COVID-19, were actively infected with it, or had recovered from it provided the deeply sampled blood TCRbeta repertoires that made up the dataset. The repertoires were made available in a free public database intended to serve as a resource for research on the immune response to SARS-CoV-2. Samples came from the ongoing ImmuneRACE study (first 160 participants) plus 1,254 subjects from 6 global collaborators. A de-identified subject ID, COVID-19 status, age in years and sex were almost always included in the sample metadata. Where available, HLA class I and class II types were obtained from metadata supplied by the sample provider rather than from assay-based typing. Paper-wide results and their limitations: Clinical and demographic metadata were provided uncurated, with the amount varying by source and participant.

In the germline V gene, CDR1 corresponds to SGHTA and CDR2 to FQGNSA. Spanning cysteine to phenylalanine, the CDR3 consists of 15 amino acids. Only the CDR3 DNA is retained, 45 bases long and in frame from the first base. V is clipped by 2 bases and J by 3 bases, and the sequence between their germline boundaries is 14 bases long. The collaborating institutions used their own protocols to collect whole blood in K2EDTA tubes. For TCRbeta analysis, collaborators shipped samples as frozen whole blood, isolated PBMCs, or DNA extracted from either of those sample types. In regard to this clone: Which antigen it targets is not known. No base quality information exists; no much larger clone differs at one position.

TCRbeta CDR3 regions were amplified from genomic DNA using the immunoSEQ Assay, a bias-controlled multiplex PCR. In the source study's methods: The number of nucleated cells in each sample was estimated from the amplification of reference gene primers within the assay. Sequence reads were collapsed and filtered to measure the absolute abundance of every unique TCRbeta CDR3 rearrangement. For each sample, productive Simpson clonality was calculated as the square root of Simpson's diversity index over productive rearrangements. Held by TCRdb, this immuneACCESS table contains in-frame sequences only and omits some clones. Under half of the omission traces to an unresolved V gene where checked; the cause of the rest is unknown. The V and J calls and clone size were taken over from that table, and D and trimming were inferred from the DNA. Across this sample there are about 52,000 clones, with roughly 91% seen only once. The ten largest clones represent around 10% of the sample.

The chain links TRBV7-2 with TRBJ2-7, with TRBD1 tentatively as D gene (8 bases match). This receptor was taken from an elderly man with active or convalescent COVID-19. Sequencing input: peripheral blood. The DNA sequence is TGTGCCAGCAGCTTACAACAGGGGGGGCTCTACGAGCAGTACTTC. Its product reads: CASSLQQGGLYEQYF.